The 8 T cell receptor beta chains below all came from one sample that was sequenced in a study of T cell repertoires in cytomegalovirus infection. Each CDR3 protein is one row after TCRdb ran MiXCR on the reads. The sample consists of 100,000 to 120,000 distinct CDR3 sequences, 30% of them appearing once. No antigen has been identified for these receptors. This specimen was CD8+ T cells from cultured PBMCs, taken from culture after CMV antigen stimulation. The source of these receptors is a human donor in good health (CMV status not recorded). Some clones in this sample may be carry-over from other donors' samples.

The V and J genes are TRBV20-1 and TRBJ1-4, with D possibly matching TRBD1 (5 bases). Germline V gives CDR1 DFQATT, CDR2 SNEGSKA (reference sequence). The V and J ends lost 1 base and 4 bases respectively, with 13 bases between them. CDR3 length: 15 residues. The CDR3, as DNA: TGCAGTGCTAGAGTGGGGAGGGGTATTAATGAAAAACTGTTTTTT. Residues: CSARVGRGINEKLFF.

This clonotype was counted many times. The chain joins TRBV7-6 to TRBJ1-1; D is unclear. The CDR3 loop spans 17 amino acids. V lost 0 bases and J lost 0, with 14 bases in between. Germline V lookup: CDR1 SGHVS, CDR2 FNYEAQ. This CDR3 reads CASSLALGIGVNTEAFF. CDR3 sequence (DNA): TGTGCCAGCAGCTTAGCGCTCGGGATAGGAGTGAACACTGAAGCTTTCTTT.

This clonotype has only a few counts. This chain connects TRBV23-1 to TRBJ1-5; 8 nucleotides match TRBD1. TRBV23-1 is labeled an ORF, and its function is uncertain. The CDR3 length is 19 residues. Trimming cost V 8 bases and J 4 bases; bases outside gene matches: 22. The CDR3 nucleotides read TGCGCCAGCGGTCTTGGTCTCCGCCAGGGGGCGTATGGAAATCAGCCCCAGCATTTT. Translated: CASGLGLRQGAYGNQPQHF.

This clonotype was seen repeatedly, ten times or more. The CDR3 here is CASSYTRGGTGREQYF. The CDR3 nucleotides read TGTGCCAGCAGTTATACTCGGGGGGGAACTGGGCGTGAGCAGTACTTC. The chain uses TRBV27 and TRBJ2-7, with 8 bases aligning to TRBD2. This CDR3 region has 16 residues. Germline lookup yields CDR1 MNHEY and CDR2 SMNVEV (reference sequence). The V and J ends lost 4 bases and 7 bases, in that order; junction bases with no gene match: 15.

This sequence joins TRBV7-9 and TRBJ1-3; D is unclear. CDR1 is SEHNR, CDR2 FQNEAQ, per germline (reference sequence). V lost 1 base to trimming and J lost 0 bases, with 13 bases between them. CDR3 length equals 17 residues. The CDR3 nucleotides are TGTGCCAGCAGCTTAGAGCCGTATCTCAGCTCTGGAAACACCATATATTTT. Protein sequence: CASSLEPYLSSGNTIYF. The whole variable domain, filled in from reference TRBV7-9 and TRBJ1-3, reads DTGVSQNPRHKITKRGQNVTFRCDPISEHNRLYWYRQTLGQGPEFLTYFQNEAQLEKSRLLSDRFSAERPKGSFSTLEIQRTEQGDSAMYLCASSLEPYLSSGNTIYFGEGSWLTVV.

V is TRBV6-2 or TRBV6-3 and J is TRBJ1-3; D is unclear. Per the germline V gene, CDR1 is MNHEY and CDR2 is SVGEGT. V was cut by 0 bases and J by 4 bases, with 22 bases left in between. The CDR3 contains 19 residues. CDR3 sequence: CASSYSSPPFGDPGNTIYF. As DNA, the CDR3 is TGTGCCAGCAGTTACTCGTCCCCACCCTTCGGAGATCCAGGAAACACCATATATTTT.

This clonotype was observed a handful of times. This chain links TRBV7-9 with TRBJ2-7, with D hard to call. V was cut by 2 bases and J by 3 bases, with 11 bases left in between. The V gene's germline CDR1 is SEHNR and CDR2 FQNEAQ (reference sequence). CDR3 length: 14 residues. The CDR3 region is CASSLSPFDYEQYF. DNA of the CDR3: TGTGCCAGCAGCTTATCCCCATTTGACTACGAGCAGTACTTC.

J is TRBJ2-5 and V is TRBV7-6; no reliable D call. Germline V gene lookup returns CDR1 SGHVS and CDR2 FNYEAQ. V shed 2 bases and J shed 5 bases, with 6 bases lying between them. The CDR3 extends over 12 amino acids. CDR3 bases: TGTGCCAGCAGCTTACTGAGGGAGACCCAGTACTTC. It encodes CASSLLRETQYF.